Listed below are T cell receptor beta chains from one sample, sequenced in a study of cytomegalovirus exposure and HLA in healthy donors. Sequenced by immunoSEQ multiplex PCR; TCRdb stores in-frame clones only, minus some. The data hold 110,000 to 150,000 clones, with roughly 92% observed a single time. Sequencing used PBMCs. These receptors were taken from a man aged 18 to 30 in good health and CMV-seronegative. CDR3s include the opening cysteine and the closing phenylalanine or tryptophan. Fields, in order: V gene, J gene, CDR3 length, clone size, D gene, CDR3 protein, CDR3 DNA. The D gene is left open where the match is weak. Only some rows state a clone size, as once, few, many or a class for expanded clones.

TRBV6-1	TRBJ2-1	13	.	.	CASSELAYNEQFF	TGTGCCAGCAGTGAACTAGCGTACAATGAGCAGTTCTTC
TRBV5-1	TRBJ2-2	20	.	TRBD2	CASSVRLAGGPGRKTGELFF	TGCGCCAGCAGCGTTCGACTAGCGGGAGGGCCAGGTAGAAAGACCGGGGAGCTGTTTTTT
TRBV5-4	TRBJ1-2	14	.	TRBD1	CASSLAGGAYGYTF	TGTGCCAGCAGCTTGGCAGGGGGCGCATATGGCTACACCTTC
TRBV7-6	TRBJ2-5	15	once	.	CASSLSTWSVETQYF	TGTGCCAGCAGCTTAAGTACATGGTCTGTAGAGACCCAGTACTTC
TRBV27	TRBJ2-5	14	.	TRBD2	CASSSPLASETQYF	TGTGCCAGCAGTTCCCCACTAGCGAGCGAGACCCAGTACTTC
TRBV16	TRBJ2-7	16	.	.	CASSQSGGKSSYEQYF	TGTGCCAGCAGCCAATCGGGGGGAAAATCCTCCTACGAGCAGTACTTC
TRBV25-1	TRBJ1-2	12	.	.	CASSDSSGGYTF	TGTGCCAGCAGTGACTCTTCGGGTGGCTACACCTTC
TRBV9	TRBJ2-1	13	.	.	CASSPRLGNEQFF	TGTGCCAGCAGCCCCCGACTAGGCAATGAGCAGTTCTTC
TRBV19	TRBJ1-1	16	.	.	CASSILGPSSGTEAFF	TGTGCCAGTAGTATTCTGGGTCCCTCGTCGGGCACTGAAGCTTTCTTT
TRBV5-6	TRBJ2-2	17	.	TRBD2	CASTLTSGGSNTGELFF	TGTGCCAGCACCCTGACTAGCGGGGGGTCGAACACCGGGGAGCTGTTTTTT
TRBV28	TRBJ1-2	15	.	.	CASSVGGLRRNGYTF	TGTGCCAGCAGTGTGGGGGGATTGAGACGGAATGGCTACACCTTC
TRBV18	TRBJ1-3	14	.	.	CASSPEVRGNTIYF	TGTGCCAGCTCACCGGAGGTGAGAGGAAACACCATATATTTT
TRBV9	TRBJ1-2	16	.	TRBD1	CASSVEGQGVPYGYTF	TGTGCCAGCAGCGTAGAAGGTCAGGGGGTTCCCTATGGCTACACCTTC
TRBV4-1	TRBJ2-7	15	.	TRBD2	CASSQSSGGAREQYF	TGCGCCAGCAGCCAGTCTAGCGGGGGGGCTCGCGAGCAGTACTTC
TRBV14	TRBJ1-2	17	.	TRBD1	CASSQDLRGRNNYGYTF	TGTGCCAGCAGCCAAGACCTCAGGGGGCGGAATAACTATGGCTACACCTTC
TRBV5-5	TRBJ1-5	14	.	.	CASSLELGRQPQHF	TGTGCCAGCAGCTTGGAGCTGGGGCGTCAGCCCCAGCATTTT
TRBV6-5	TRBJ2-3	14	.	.	CASNRRALGDTQYF	TGTGCCAGCAACCGCAGGGCGCTAGGAGATACGCAGTATTTT
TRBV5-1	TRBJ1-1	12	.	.	CASSRGTTEAFF	TGCGCCAGCAGCCGCGGGACCACTGAAGCTTTCTTT
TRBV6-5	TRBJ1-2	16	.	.	CASSYSQGYDNYGYTF	TGTGCCAGCAGTTACTCGCAGGGATACGATAACTATGGCTACACCTTC
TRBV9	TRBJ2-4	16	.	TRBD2	CASSVAGGLAKNIQYF	TGTGCCAGCAGCGTAGCCGGGGGGTTAGCCAAAAACATTCAGTACTTC
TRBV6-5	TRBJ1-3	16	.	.	CASSYSTTSSGNTIYF	TGTGCCAGCAGTTACTCGACTACGAGCTCTGGAAACACCATATATTTT
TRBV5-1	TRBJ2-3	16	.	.	CASSLAGTASTDTQYF	TGCGCCAGCAGCTTGGCCGGCACAGCTAGCACAGATACGCAGTATTTT
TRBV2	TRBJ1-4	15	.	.	CASNGRGGAVEKLFF	TGTGCCAGCAATGGGCGTGGGGGGGCAGTTGAAAAACTGTTTTTT